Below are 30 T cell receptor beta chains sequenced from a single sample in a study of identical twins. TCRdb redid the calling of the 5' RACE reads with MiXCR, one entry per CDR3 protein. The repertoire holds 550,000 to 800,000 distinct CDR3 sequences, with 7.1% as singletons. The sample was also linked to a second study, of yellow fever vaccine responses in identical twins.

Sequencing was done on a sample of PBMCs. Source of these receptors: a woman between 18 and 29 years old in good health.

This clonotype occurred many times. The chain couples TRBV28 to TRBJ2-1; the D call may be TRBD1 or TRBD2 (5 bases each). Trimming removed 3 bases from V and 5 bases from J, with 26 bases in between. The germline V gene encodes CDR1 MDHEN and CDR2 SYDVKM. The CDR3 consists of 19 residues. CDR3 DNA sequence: TGTGCCAGCAGTTTGGTTGGGCAGGGCCCCCCACGGGGAAACAATGAGCAGTTCTTC. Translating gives CASSLVGQGPPRGNNEQFF.

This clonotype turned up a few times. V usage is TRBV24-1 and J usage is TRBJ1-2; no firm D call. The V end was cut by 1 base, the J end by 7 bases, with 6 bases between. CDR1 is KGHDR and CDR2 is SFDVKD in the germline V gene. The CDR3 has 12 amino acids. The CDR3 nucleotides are TGTGCCACCAGTGATTTAGCCGTTGGCTACACCTTC. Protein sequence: CATSDLAVGYTF.

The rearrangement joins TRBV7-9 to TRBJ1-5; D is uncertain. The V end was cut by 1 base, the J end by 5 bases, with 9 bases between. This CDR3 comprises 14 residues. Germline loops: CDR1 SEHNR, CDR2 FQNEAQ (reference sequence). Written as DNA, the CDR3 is TGTGCCAGCAGCTTAGACACTCAACATCAGCCCCAGCATTTT. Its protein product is CASSLDTQHQPQHF.

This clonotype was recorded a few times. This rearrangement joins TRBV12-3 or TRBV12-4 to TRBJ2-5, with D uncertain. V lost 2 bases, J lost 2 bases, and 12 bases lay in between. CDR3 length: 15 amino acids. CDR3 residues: CASSLRSSSQETQYF. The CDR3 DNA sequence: TGTGCCAGCAGTTTAAGGTCATCTAGTCAAGAGACCCAGTACTTC.

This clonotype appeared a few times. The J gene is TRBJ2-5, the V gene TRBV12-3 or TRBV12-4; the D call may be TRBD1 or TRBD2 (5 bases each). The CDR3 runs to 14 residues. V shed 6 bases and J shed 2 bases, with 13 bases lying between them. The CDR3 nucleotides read TGTGCCAGCAGACCGGGACCGATGCAAGAGACCCAGTACTTC. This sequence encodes CASRPGPMQETQYF.

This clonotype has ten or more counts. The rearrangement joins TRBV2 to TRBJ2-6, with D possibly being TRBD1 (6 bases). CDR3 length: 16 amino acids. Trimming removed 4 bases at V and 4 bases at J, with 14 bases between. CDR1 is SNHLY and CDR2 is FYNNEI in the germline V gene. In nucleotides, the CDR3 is TGTGCCAGCAGTGTGAGACAGGTGACCGGGGCCAACGTCCTGACTTTC. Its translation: CASSVRQVTGANVLTF.

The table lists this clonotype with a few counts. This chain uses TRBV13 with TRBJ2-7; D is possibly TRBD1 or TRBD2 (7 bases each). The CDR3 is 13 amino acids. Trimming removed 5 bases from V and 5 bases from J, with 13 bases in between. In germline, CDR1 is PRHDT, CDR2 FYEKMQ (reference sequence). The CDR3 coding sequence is TGTGCCAGCAGCCCAGGGGGGGCCCACGAGCAGTACGTC. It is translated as CASSPGGAHEQYV.

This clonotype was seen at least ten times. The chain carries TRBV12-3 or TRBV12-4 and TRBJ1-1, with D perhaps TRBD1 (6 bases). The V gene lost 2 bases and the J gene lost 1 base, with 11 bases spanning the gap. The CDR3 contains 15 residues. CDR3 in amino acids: CASSLPGVRNTEAFF. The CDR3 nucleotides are TGTGCCAGCAGTTTACCAGGGGTTCGGAACACTGAAGCTTTCTTT.

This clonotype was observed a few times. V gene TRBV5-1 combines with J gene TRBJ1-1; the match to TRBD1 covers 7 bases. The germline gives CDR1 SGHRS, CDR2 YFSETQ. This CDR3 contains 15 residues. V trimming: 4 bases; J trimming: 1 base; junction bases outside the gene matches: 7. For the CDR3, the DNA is TGCGCCAGCAGCAGATTACAGGGGACGAACACTGAAGCTTTCTTT. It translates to CASSRLQGTNTEAFF.

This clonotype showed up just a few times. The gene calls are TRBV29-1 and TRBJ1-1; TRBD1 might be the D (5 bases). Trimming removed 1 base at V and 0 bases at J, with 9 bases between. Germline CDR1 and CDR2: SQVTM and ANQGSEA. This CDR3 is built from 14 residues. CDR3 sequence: CSVEAGHLNTEAFF. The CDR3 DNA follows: TGCAGCGTTGAAGCAGGGCACTTGAACACTGAAGCTTTCTTT.

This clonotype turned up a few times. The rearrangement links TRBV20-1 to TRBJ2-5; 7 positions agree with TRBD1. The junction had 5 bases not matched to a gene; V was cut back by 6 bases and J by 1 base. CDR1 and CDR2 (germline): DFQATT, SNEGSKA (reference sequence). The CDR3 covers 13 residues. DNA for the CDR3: TGCAGTGCACCTCGACAGGGCCAAGAGACCCAGTACTTC. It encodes CSAPRQGQETQYF.

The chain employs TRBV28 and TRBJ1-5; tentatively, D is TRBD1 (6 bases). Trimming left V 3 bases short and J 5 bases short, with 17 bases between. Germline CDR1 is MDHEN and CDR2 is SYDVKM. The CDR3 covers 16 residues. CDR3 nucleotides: TGTGCCAGCAGTTTGACAGTCCCGGCAGGGGATCAGCCCCAGCATTTT. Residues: CASSLTVPAGDQPQHF.

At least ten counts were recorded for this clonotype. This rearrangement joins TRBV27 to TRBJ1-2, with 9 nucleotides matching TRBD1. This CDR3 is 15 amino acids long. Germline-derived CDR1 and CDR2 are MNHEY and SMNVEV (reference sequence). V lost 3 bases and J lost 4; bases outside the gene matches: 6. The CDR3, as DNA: TGTGCCAGCAGTTTCAACGAGGACAGGGGCTATGGCTACACCTTC. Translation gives CASSFNEDRGYGYTF.

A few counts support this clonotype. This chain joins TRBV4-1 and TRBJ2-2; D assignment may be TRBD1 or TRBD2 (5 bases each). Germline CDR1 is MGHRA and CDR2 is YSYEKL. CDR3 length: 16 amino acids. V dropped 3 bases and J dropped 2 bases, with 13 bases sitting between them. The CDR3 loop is CASSHSGTDNTGELFF. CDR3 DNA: TGCGCCAGCAGCCATTCCGGGACGGACAACACCGGGGAGCTGTTTTTT.

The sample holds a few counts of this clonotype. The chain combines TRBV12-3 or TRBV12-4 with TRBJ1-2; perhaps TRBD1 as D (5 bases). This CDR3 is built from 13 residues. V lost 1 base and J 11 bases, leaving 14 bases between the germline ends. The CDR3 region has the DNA TGTGCCAGCAGTTTAGACGCCAGGGCGGGATACACCTTC. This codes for CASSLDARAGYTF.

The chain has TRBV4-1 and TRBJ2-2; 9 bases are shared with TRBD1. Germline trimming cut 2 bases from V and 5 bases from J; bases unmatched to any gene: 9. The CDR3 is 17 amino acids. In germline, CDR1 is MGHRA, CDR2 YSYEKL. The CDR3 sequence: CASSQKQGALRTGELFF. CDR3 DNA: TGCGCCAGCAGCCAAAAACAGGGGGCGCTTCGAACCGGGGAGCTGTTTTTT.

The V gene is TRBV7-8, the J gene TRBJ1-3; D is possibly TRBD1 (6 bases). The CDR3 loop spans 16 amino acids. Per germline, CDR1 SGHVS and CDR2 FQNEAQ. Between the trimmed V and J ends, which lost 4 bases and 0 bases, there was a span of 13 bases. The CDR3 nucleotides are TGTGCCAGCAGCTCAACCCTAGGGGGCTCTGGAAACACCATATATTTT. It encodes CASSSTLGGSGNTIYF.

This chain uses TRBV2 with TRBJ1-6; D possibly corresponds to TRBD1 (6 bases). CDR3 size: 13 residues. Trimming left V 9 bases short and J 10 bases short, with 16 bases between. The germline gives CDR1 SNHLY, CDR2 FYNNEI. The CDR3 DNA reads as TGTGCCAGTATAGGACAGACCGGGTCACCCCTCCACTTT. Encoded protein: CASIGQTGSPLHF.

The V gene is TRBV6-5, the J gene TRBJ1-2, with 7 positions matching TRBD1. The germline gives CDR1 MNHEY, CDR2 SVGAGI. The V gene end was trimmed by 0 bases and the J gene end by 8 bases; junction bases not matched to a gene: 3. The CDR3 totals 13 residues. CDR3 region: CASSYSQGSGYTF. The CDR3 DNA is TGTGCCAGCAGTTACTCACAGGGGTCGGGCTACACCTTC.

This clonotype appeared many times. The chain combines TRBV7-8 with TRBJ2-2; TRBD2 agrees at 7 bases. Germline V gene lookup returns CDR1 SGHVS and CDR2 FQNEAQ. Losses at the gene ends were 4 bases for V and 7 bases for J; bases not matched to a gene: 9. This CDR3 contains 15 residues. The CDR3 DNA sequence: TGTGCCAGCAGCTATAGCGGGCCCCCCGTCGGGGAGCTGTTTTTT. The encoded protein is CASSYSGPPVGELFF.

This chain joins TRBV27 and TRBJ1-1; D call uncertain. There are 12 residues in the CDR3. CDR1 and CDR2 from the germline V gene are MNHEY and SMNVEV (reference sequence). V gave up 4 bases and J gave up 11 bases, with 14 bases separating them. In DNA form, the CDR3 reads TGTGCCAGCAGTTCTCCCAATGGACGGGCTTTCTTT. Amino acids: CASSSPNGRAFF.

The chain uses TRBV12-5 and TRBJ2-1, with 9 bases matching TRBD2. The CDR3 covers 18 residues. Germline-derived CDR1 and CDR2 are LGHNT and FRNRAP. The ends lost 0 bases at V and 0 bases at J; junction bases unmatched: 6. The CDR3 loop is CASGLVALAGSSYNEQFF. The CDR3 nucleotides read TGTGCTAGTGGTTTGGTAGCCCTAGCGGGGAGCTCCTACAATGAGCAGTTCTTC. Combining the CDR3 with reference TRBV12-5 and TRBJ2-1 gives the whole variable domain DARVTQTPRHKVTEMGQEVTMRCQPILGHNTVFWYRQTMMQGLELLAYFRNRAPLDDSGMPKDRFSAEMPDATLATLKIQPSEPRDSAVYFCASGLVALAGSSYNEQFFGPGTRLTVL.

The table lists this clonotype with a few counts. The CDR3 nucleotides read TGTGCCAGCAGTGAACCTAGCGGGAGTGTGGGTAAGACCCAGTACTTC. Amino acids: CASSEPSGSVGKTQYF. The chain uses TRBV25-1 and TRBJ2-5; 10 nucleotides align to TRBD2. CDR3 length: 16 residues. Germline V CDR1 and CDR2: MGHDK, SYGVNS. V shed 2 bases and J 6 bases; nucleotides not matched to a gene: 9.

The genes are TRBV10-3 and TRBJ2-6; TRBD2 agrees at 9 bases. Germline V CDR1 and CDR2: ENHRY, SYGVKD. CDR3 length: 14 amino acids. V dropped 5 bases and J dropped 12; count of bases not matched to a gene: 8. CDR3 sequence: CAISSGGTRLVLTF. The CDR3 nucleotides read TGTGCCATCAGTAGCGGGGGGACCCGCCTCGTCCTGACTTTC.

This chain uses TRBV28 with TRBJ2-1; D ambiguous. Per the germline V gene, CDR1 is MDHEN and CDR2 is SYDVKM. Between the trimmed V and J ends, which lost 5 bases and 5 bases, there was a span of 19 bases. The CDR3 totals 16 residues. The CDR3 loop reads CASSPLADGSDNEQFF. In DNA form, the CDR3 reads TGTGCCAGCAGTCCATTAGCAGATGGGTCGGACAATGAGCAGTTCTTC.

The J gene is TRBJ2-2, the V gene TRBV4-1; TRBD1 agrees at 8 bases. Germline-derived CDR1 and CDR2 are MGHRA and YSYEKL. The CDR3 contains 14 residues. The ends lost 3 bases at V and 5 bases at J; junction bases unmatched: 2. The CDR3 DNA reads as TGCGCCAGCAGCCACAGGACAGGGACCGGGGAGCTGTTTTTT. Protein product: CASSHRTGTGELFF.

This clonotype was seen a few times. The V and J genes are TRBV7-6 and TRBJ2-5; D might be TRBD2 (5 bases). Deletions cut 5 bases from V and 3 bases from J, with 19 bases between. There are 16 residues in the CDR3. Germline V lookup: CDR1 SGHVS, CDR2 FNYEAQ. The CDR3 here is CASSERALAPKETQYF. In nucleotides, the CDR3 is TGTGCCAGCAGCGAGAGGGCCCTAGCTCCCAAAGAGACCCAGTACTTC.

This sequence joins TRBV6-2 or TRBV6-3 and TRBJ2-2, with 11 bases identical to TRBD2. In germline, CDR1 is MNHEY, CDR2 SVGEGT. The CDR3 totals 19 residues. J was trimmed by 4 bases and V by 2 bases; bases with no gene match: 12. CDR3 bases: TGTGCCAGCAGTTACGCTAGCGGGGGGCGCCCTGCGCGCACCGGGGAGCTGTTTTTT. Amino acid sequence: CASSYASGGRPARTGELFF.

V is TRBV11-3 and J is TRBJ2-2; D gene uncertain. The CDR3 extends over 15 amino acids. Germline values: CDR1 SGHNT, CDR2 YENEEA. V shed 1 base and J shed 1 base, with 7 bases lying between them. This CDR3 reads CASSLGLLNTGELFF. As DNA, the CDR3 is TGTGCCAGCAGCTTAGGACTTTTGAACACCGGGGAGCTGTTTTTT. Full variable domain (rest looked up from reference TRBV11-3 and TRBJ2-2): EAGVVQSPRYKIIEKKQPVAFWCNPISGHNTLYWYLQNLGQGPELLIRYENEEAVDDSQLPKDRFSAERLKGVDSTLKIQPAELGDSAVYLCASSLGLLNTGELFFGEGSRLTVL.

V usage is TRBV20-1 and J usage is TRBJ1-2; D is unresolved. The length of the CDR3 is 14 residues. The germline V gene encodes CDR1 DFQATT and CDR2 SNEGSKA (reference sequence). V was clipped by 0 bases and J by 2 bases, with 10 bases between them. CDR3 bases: TGCAGTGCTAGAGATATAGCCAGCAACTATGGCTACACCTTC. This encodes CSARDIASNYGYTF.